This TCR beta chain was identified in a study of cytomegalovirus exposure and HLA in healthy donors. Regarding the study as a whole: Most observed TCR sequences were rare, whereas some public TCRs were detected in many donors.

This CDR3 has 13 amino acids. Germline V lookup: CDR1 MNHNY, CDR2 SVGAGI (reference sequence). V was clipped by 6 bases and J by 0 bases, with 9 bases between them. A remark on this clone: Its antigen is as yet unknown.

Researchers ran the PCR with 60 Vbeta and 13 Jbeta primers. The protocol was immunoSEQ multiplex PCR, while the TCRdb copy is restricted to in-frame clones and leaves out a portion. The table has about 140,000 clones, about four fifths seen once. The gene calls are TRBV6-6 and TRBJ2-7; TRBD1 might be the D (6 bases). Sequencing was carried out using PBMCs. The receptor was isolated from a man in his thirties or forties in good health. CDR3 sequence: CASSQTGSYEQYF. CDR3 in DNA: TGTGCCAGCAGCCAGACAGGCTCCTACGAGCAGTACTTC.